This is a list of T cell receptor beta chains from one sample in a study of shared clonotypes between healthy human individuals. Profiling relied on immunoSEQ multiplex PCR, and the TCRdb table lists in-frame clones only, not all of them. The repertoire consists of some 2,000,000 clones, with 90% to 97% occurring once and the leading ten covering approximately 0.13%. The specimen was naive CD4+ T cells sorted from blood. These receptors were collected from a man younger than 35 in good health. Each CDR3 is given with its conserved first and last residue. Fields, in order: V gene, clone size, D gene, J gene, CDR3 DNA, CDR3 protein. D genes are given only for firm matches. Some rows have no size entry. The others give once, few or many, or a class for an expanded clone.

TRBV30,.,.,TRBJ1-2,TGTGCCTGGAAGGGGGACGGTTTCGGAAACTATGGCTACACCTTC,CAWKGDGFGNYGYTF
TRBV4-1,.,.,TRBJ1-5,TGCGCCAGCAGCCAAGAAGGGGGGGGCCAGGGCAATCAGCCCCAGCATTTT,CASSQEGGGQGNQPQHF
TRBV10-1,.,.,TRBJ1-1,TGCGCCAGCAGTCAATCCTCAGGGTTAAACACTGAAGCTTTCTTT,CASSQSSGLNTEAFF
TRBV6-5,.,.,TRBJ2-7,TGTGCCAGCACCGCGCCCGGAACTTACGAGCAGTACTTC,CASTAPGTYEQYF
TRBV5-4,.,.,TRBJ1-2,TGTGCCAGCAGCTTGGTGGGCTCCGGACAAACTAACTATGGCTACACCTTC,CASSLVGSGQTNYGYTF
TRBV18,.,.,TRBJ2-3,TGTGCCAGCTCTCCCGAGCGGGATACGCAGTATTTT,CASSPERDTQYF
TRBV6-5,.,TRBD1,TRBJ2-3,TGTGCCAGCAGCACTACAGGGGGCGGCACAGATACGCAGTATTTT,CASSTTGGGTDTQYF
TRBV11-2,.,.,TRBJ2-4,TGTGCCAGCAGCTCCAACGGACCCCGGGGGAACATTCAGTACTTC,CASSSNGPRGNIQYF
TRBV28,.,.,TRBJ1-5,TGTGCCAGCAGTTTAGGAGACGGACTAAGGCCCCAGCATTTT,CASSLGDGLRPQHF
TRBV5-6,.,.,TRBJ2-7,TGTGCCAGCAACCCGATAAGTACCTACGAGCAGTACTTC,CASNPISTYEQYF
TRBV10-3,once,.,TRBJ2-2,TGTGCCATCGGGCTCCCCGACGGGGGGCGATGGAACGGGGAGCTGTTTTTT,CAIGLPDGGRWNGELFF
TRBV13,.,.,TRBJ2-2,TGTGCCAGCAGCTTGAGGGTCGGGGAGCTGTTTTTT,CASSLRVGELFF
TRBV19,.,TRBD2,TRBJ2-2,TGTGCCAGTACCGCTTTAGCGGGAGGGAAGAACACCGGGGAGCTGTTTTTT,CASTALAGGKNTGELFF
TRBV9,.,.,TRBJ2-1,TGTGCCAGCAGCGCAAGGGTAGGTCCTTTGTCGGCTGAGCAGTTCTTC,CASSARVGPLSAEQFF
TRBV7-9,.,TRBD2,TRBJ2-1,TGTGCCAGCAGCTTTAGCGGGGATGAGCAGTTCTTC,CASSFSGDEQFF
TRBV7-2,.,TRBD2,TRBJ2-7,TGTGCCAGCAGCTTTGGGACTACAGTCTACGAGCAGTACTTC,CASSFGTTVYEQYF
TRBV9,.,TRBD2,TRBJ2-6,TGTGCCAGCAGCGTAAGGGCTAGCGGGGGGCCTATCTCTGGGGCCAACGTCCTGACTTTC,CASSVRASGGPISGANVLTF
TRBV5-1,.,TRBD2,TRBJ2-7,TGCGCCAGCAGCCCCCTAGCGGGAGGATCCTACGAGCAGTACTTC,CASSPLAGGSYEQYF
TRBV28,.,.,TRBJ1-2,TGTGCCAGCAGATCATCCGGGACATCAAATAATGGCTACACCTTC,CASRSSGTSNNGYTF
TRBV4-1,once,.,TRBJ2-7,TGCGCCAGCAGCCAAGACCTGGGCCCCACCCGAGAGCAGTACTTC,CASSQDLGPTREQYF
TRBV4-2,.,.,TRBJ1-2,TGTGCCAGCAGCCAATTCTCCCAGGCCGTCGGCTACACCTTC,CASSQFSQAVGYTF
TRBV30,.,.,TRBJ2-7,TGTGCCTGGAGTGGCGCGGCCCCTGGCGAGCAGTACTTC,CAWSGAAPGEQYF